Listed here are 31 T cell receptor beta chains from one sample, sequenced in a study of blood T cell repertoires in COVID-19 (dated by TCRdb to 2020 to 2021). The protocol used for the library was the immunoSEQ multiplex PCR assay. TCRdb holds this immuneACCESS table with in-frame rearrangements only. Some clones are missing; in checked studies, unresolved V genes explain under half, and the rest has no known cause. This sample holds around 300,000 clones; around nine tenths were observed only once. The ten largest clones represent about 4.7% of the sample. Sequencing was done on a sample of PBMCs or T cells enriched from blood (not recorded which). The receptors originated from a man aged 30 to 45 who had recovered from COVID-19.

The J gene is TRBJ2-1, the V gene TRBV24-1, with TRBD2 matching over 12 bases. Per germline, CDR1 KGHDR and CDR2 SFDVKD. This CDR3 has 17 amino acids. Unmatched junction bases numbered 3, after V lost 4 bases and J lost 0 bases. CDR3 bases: TGTGCCACCAGTGACACTAGCGGGGGGAGCTCCTACAATGAGCAGTTCTTC. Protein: CATSDTSGGSSYNEQFF.

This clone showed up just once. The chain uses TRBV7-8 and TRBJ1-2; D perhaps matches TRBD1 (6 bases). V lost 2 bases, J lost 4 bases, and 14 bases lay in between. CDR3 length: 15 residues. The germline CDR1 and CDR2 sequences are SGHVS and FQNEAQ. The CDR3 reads CASSLSAGVVYGYTF. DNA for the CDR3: TGTGCCAGCAGCTTATCGGCAGGGGTGGTCTATGGCTACACCTTC.

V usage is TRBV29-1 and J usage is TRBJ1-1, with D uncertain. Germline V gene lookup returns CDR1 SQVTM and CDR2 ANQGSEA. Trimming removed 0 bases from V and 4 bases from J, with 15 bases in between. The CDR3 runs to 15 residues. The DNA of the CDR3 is TGCAGCGTTGAAGATGAGGATGGCAGTCTCACTGAAGCTTTCTTT. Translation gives CSVEDEDGSLTEAFF. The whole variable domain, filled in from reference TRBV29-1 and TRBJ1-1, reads SAVISQKPSRDICQRGTSLTIQCQVDSQVTMMFWYRQQPGQSLTLIATANQGSEATYESGFVIDKFPISRPNLTFSTLTVSNMSPEDSSIYLCSVEDEDGSLTEAFFGQGTRLTVV.

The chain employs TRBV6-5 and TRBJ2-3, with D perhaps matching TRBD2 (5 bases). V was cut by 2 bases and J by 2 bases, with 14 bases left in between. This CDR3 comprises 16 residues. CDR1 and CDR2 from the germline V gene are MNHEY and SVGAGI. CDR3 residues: CASSYTAGTITDTQYF. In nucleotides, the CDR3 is TGTGCCAGCAGTTACACTGCGGGCACCATCACAGATACGCAGTATTTT.

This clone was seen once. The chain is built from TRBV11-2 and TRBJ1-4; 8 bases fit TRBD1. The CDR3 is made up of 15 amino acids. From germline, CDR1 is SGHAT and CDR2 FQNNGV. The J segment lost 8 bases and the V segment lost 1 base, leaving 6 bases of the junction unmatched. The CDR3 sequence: CASSLGTGRNEKLFF. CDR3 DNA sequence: TGTGCCAGCAGCTTAGGGACAGGGAGGAACGAAAAACTGTTTTTT.

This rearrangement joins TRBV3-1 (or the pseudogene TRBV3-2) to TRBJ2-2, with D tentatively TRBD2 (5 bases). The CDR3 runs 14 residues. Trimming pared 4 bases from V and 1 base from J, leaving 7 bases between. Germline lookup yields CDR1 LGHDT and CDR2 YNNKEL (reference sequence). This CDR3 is CASSPAGNTGELFF. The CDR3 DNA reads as TGTGCCAGCAGCCCCGCGGGGAACACCGGGGAGCTGTTTTTT.

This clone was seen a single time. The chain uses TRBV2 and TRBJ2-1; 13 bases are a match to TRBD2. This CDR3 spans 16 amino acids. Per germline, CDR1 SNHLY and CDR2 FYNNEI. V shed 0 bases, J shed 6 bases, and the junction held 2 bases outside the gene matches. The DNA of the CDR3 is TGTGCCAGCAGTGAAGCGGGACTAGCGGGGATCAATGAGCAGTTCTTC. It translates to CASSEAGLAGINEQFF.

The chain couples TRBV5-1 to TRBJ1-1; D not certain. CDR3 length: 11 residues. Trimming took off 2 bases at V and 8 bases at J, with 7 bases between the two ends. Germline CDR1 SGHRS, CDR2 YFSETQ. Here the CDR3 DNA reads TGCGCCAGCAGCTTCCGAGAAGAAGCTTTCTTT. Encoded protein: CASSFREEAFF.

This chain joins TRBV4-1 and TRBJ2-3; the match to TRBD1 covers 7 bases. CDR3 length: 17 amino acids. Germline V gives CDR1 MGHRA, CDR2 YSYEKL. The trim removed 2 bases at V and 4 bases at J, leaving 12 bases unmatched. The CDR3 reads CASSQQPGQSIADTQYF. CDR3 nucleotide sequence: TGCGCCAGCAGCCAACAACCGGGACAGAGTATTGCAGATACGCAGTATTTT.

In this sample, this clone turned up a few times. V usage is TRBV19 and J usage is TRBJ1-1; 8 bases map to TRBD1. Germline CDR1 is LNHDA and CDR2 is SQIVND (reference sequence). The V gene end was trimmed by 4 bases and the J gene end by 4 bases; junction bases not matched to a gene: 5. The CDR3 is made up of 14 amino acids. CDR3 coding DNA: TGTGCCAGTAGTAATACAGGGGGTGGCACTGAAGCTTTCTTT. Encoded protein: CASSNTGGGTEAFF. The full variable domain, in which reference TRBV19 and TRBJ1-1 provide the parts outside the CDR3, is DGGITQSPKYLFRKEGQNVTLSCEQNLNHDAMYWYRQDPGQGLRLIYYSQIVNDFQKGDIAEGYSVSREKKESFPLTVTSAQKNPTAFYLCASSNTGGGTEAFFGQGTRLTVV.

The CDR3, as DNA: TGTGCCAGCCTCGAGGCGGTATCCTACGAGCAGTACTTC. Its translation: CASLEAVSYEQYF. The J gene is TRBJ2-7, the V gene TRBV28, with D unresolved. In germline, CDR1 is MDHEN, CDR2 SYDVKM. Trimming stripped 8 bases from V and 1 base from J, with 12 bases between. The CDR3 sequence is 13 residues long.

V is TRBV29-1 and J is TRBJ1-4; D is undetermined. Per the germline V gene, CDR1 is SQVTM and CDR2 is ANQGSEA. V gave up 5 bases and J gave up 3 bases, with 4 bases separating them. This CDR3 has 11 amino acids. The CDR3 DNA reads TGCAGCGTTCCGTCTAATGAAAAACTGTTTTTT. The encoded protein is CSVPSNEKLFF.

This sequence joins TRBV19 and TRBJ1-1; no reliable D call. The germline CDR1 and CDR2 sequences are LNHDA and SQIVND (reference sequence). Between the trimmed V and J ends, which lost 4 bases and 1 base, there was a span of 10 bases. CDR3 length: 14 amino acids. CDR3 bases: TGTGCCAGTAGTACCCAGAGGGAGAACACTGAAGCTTTCTTT. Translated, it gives CASSTQRENTEAFF. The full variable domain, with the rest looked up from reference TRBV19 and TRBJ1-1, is DGGITQSPKYLFRKEGQNVTLSCEQNLNHDAMYWYRQDPGQGLRLIYYSQIVNDFQKGDIAEGYSVSREKKESFPLTVTSAQKNPTAFYLCASSTQRENTEAFFGQGTRLTVV.

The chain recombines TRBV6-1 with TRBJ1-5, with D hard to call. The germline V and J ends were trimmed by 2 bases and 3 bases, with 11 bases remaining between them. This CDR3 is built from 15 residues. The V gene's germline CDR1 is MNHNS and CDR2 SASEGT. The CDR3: CASSEFSRYNQPQHF. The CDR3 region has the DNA TGTGCCAGCAGTGAATTTTCGCGGTACAATCAGCCCCAGCATTTT.

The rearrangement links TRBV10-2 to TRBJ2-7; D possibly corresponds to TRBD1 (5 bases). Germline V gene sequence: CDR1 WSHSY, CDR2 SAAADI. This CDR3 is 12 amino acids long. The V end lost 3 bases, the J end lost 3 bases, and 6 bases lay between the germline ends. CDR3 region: CASSDRDYEQYF. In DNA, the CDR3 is TGCGCCAGCAGTGACAGGGACTACGAGCAGTACTTC.

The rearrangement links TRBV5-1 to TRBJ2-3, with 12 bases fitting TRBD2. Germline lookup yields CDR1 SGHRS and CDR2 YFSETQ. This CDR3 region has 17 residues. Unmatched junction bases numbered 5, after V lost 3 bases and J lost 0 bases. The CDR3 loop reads CASSSGLAGPSTDTQYF. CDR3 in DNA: TGCGCCAGCAGCTCAGGACTAGCGGGGCCTAGCACAGATACGCAGTATTTT.

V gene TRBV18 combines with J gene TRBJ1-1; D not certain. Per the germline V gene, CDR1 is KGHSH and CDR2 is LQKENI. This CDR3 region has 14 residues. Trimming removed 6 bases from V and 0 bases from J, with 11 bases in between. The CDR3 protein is CASSPDGVNTEAFF. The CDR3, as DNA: TGTGCCAGCTCCCCCGACGGGGTGAACACTGAAGCTTTCTTT.

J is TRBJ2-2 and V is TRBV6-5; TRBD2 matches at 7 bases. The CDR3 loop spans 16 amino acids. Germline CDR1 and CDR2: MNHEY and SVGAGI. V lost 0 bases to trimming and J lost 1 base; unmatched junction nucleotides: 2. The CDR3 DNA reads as TGTGCCAGCAGTTACTCGCCGGGGGGGAACACCGGGGAGCTGTTTTTT. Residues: CASSYSPGGNTGELFF.

CDR3 nucleotides: TGTGCCAGCAGTACGACACGTAATCCTCCCTACGAGCAGTACTTC. This gives the protein CASSTTRNPPYEQYF. The chain has TRBV27 and TRBJ2-7, with D unresolved. In germline, CDR1 is MNHEY, CDR2 SMNVEV (reference sequence). The length of the CDR3 is 15 residues. The V and J ends lost 5 bases and 2 bases respectively, with 16 bases between them.

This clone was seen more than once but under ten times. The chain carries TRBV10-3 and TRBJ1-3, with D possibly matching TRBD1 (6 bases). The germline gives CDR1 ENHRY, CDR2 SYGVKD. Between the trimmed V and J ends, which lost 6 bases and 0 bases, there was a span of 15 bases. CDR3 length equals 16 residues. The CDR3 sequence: CAIRRQDPISGNTIYF. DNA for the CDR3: TGTGCCATCAGGAGACAGGATCCTATCTCTGGAAACACCATATATTTT.

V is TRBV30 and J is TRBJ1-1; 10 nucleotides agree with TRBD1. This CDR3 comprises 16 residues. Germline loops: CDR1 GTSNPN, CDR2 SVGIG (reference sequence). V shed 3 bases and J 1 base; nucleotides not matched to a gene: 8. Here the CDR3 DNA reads TGTGCCTGGAGCCTGAAGACAGGGGGCGGGAACACTGAAGCTTTCTTT. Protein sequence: CAWSLKTGGGNTEAFF.

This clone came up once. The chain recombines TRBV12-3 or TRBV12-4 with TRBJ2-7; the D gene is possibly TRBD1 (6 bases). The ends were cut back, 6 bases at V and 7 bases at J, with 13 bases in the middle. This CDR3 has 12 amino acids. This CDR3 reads CASSYRVGEQYF. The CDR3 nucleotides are TGTGCCAGCAGCTACAGGGTAGGGGAGCAGTACTTC.

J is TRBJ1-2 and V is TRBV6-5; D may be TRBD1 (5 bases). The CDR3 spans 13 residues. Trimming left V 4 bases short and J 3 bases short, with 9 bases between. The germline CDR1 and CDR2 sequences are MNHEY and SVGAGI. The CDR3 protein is CASSSGNYYGYTF. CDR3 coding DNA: TGTGCCAGCAGTTCAGGGAACTACTATGGCTACACCTTC.

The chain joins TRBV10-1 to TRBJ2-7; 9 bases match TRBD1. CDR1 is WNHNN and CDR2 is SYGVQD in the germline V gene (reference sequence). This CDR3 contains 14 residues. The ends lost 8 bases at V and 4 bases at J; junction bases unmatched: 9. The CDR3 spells CASETGGGPYEQYF. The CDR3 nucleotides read TGCGCCAGCGAGACAGGGGGGGGGCCTTACGAGCAGTACTTC.

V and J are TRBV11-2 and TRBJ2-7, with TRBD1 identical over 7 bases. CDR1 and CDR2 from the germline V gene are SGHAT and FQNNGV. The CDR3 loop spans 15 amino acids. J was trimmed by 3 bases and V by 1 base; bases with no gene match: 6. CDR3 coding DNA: TGTGCCAGCAGCTTAGGCGGACAGGAGGTCTACGAGCAGTACTTC. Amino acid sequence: CASSLGGQEVYEQYF.

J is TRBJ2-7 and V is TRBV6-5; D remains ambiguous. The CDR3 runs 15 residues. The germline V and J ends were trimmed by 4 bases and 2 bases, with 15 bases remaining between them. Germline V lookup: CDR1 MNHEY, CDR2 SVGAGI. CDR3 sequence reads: CASSSFRRNPYEQYF. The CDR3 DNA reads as TGTGCCAGCAGTTCCTTCCGTAGAAATCCCTACGAGCAGTACTTC.

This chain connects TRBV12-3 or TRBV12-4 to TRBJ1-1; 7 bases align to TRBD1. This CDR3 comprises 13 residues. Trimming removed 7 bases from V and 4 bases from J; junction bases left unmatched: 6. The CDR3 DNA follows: TGTGCCAGCACCATGGACAGGTTCACTGAAGCTTTCTTT. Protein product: CASTMDRFTEAFF.

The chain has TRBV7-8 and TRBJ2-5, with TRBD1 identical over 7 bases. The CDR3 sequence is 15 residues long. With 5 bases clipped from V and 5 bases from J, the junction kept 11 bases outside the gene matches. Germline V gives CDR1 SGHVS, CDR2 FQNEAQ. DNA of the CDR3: TGTGCCAGCAGCCACCTCAGGGGGATTGGGGAGACCCAGTACTTC. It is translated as CASSHLRGIGETQYF. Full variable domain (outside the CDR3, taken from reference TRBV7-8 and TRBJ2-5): GAGVSQSPRYKVAKRGQDVALRCDPISGHVSLFWYQQALGQGPEFLTYFQNEAQLDKSGLPSDRFFAERPEGSVSTLKIQRTQQEDSAVYLCASSHLRGIGETQYFGPGTRLLVL.

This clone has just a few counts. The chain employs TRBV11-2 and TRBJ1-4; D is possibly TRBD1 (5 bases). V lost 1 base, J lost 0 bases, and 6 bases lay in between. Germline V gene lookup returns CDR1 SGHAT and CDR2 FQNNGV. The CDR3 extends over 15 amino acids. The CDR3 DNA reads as TGTGCCAGCAGCTTAGCGACAGCAACTAATGAAAAACTGTTTTTT. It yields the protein CASSLATATNEKLFF.

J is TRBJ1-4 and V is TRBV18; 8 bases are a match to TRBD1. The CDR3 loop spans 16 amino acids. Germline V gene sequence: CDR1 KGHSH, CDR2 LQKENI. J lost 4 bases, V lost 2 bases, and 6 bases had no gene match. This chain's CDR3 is CASSPSTGQVNEKLFF. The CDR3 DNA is TGTGCCAGCTCACCATCTACGGGACAGGTTAATGAAAAACTGTTTTTT.

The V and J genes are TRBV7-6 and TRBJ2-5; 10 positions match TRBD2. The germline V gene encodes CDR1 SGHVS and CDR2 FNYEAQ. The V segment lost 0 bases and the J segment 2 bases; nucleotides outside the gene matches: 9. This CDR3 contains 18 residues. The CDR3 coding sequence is TGTGCCAGCAGCTTAGCGGTCCAGCGGGGGGGCGAGCAAGAGACCCAGTACTTC. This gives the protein CASSLAVQRGGEQETQYF. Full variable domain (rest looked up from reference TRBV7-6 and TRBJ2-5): GAGVSQSPRYKVTKRGQDVALRCDPISGHVSLYWYRQALGQGPEFLTYFNYEAQQDKSGLPNDRFSAERPEGSISTLTIQRTEQRDSAMYRCASSLAVQRGGEQETQYFGPGTRLLVL.